This T cell receptor (beta chain) stems from a study of shared T cell receptors in the human thymus. Profiled with immunoSEQ multiplex PCR; TCRdb holds only in-frame clones, not every one. Found here are some 720,000 clones, 70% to 90% of them singletons; the top ten hold around 0.01%. With V trimmed by 3 bases and J by 6 bases, 17 bases remained unmatched. This CDR3 comprises 19 residues. Germline assignment: CDR1 MGHRA and CDR2 YSYEKL. This sample also belongs to another study, concerning human thymus T cells. That work adds: The related literature has documented a marked overlap of thymic repertoires among unrelated individuals.

The chain carries TRBV4-1 and TRBJ2-3; TRBD2 agrees at 11 bases. Sequenced material: thymocytes. The clonotype comes from a boy under two years old with a congenital heart defect. For the CDR3, the DNA is TGCGCCAGCAGCCAGACGGGACGGAGACTAGCGGGGTTTTTTGATACGCAGTATTTT. Its translation: CASSQTGRRLAGFFDTQYF.